The clone carrying this T cell receptor (beta chain) was seen only a few times. Its specificity is unknown. This entry is derived from a study of cytomegalovirus exposure and HLA in healthy donors. Study observations and caveats: When presence/absence was analysed, sequencing depth was taken to be roughly uniform across donors. Fewer N-insertions than the roughly 600-donor mean were reportedly shown by an Asian-associated ancestry cluster in a later analysis. Some TCR beta chains (about 170 of them) were listed as cytomegalovirus-associated. Immune exposure information comprised only CMV serostatus.

Researchers ran the PCR with 60 Vbeta and 13 Jbeta primers. The protocol was immunoSEQ multiplex PCR, while the TCRdb copy is restricted to in-frame clones and leaves out a portion. The sample lists about 140,000 clones, 80% occurring once. The CDR3 spans 13 residues. V dropped 4 bases and J dropped 5 bases, with 12 bases sitting between them. CDR1 is SGDLS and CDR2 is YYNGEE in the germline V gene. The clonotype was recovered from a man in his forties in good health and CMV-seronegative. Sequencing was performed on PBMCs. The chain employs TRBV9 and TRBJ2-5, with D hard to call. CDR3 nucleotide sequence: TGTGCCAGCAGCCCCACTCCCCGGGAGACCCAGTACTTC. Amino acid sequence: CASSPTPRETQYF.